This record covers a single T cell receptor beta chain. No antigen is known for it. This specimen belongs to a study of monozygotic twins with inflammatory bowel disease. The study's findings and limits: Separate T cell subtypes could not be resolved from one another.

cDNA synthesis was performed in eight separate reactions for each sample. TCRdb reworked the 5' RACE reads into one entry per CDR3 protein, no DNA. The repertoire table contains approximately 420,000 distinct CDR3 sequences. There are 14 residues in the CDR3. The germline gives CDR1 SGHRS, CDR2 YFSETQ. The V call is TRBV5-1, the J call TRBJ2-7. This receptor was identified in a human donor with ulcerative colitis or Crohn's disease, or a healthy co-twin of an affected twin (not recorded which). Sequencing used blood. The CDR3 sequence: CASSVALSRDEQYF. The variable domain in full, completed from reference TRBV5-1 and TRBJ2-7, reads KAGVTQTPRYLIKTRGQQVTLSCSPISGHRSVSWYQQTPGQGLQFLFEYFSETQRNKGNFPGRFSGRQFSNSRSEMNVSTLELGDSALYLCASSVALSRDEQYFGPGTRLTVT.